The 14 T cell receptor beta chains below were found in one sample sequenced in a study of Graves' ophthalmopathy and Graves' hyperthyroidism (dated by TCRdb to the late 2010s). The data were produced on an Illumina HiSeq 2000. For repertoire sequencing, TCR beta CDR3 regions were amplified from RNA transcripts. The first round was an RT-PCR using HTBI primers with the Qiagen OneStep RT-PCR kit, and this first round was followed by a second-round multiplex PCR, then size selection and purification. TCRdb ran its own pipeline on the public reads, namely fastp trimming at Q25 and MiXCR clone calling, and kept in-frame beta chains. Rows are unified per CDR3 protein, each entry keeping the most common DNA and genes. This sample has approximately 210,000 distinct CDR3 sequences in its table, and around 30% of those were observed once. The ten most abundant clones make up 9.1% of the sample. The specimen was peripheral blood. Every receptor here comes from a man in his fifties with Graves' ophthalmopathy. Donor details come from another sample of the same person, matched by shared clones.

The sample holds many counts of this clonotype. The chain is built from TRBV5-1 and TRBJ2-7; TRBD1 matches 8 bases. CDR3 length: 14 residues. The germline V gene encodes CDR1 SGHRS and CDR2 YFSETQ. J lost 3 bases, V lost 4 bases, and 6 bases had no gene match. CDR3 in DNA: TGCGCCAGCAGCCTGGGACAGGTGCACTACGAGCAGTACTTC. This encodes CASSLGQVHYEQYF.

This clonotype appeared many times. The CDR3 sequence is CATSRGKQTSGNTIYF. The CDR3 DNA sequence: TGTGCCACCAGCAGAGGGAAACAGACCTCTGGAAACACCATATATTTT. This chain uses TRBV15 with TRBJ1-3, with D unclear. CDR3 length: 16 amino acids. Germline CDR1 and CDR2: LNHNV and YYDKDF (reference sequence). V was trimmed by 1 base and J by 0 bases, leaving 10 bases between them.

The rearrangement uses TRBV6-1 and TRBJ1-5, with 7 bases identical to TRBD1. This CDR3 has 15 residues. V dropped 6 bases and J dropped 1; count of bases not matched to a gene: 6. Per the germline V gene, CDR1 is MNHNS and CDR2 is SASEGT. DNA of the CDR3: TGTGCCAGCAGGACAGGGAGGAGGAGCAATCAGCCCCAGCATTTT. Protein: CASRTGRRSNQPQHF.

There are many counts of this clonotype. The chain recombines TRBV20-1 with TRBJ2-5; a possible D gene is TRBD2 (5 bases). The length of the CDR3 is 12 residues. Trimming pared 3 bases from V and 5 bases from J, leaving 10 bases between. Germline CDR1 reads DFQATT; CDR2 reads SNEGSKA (reference sequence). CDR3 in amino acids: CSASLLGETQYF. In DNA, the CDR3 is TGCAGTGCTAGCTTACTAGGGGAGACCCAGTACTTC.

This clonotype has ten or more counts. This chain uses TRBV5-1 with TRBJ2-7; 11 nucleotides align to TRBD1. The germline CDR1 and CDR2 sequences are SGHRS and YFSETQ. The CDR3 consists of 15 residues. After removal of 0 bases from V and 7 bases from J, the junction contained 6 bases not matched to a gene. CDR3: CASSLDGQGAWEQYF. CDR3 DNA sequence: TGCGCCAGCAGCTTGGATGGACAGGGGGCGTGGGAGCAGTACTTC.

This clonotype has ten or more counts. Here the CDR3 DNA reads TGTGCCGGGGGGAGGAGCGGAGAGACCCAGTACTTC. Its protein is CAGGRSGETQYF. The V gene is TRBV6-1, the J gene TRBJ2-5; D may be TRBD2 (6 bases). The CDR3 runs 12 residues. The germline V gene encodes CDR1 MNHNS and CDR2 SASEGT. V was shortened by 11 bases and J by 4 bases, with 14 bases between the two germline ends.

This clonotype was seen at least ten times. The rearrangement links TRBV30 to TRBJ1-1; D is unclear. This CDR3 region has 13 residues. Germline-derived CDR1 and CDR2 are GTSNPN and SVGIG (reference sequence). Trimming cost V 3 bases and J 1 base, with 9 bases left between them. The CDR3 loop is CAWSDLSNTEAFF. The CDR3 DNA sequence: TGTGCCTGGAGCGATTTATCGAACACTGAAGCTTTCTTT.

J is TRBJ1-5 and V is TRBV10-3; the match to TRBD1 covers 9 bases. This CDR3 comprises 13 residues. Trimming removed 8 bases from V and 7 bases from J; junction bases left unmatched: 6. Per the germline V gene, CDR1 is ENHRY and CDR2 is SYGVKD. CDR3 region: CAIATGGQQPQHF. The CDR3 nucleotides read TGTGCCATCGCCACAGGGGGCCAACAGCCCCAGCATTTT.

This clonotype has at least ten counts. This rearrangement joins TRBV15 to TRBJ2-5, with unresolved D. Germline V gene data show CDR1 as LNHNV and CDR2 as YYDKDF (reference sequence). V lost 5 bases to trimming and J lost 1 base, with 11 bases between them. This CDR3 contains 14 residues. The CDR3 spells CATSGILPQETQYF. The DNA of the CDR3 is TGTGCCACCAGCGGCATTTTACCCCAAGAGACCCAGTACTTC.

The sample holds many counts of this clonotype. J is TRBJ2-7 and V is TRBV7-9; D unresolved. The CDR3 consists of 14 residues. Germline assignment: CDR1 SEHNR and CDR2 FQNEAQ (reference sequence). Trimming removed 3 bases from V and 0 bases from J, with 9 bases in between. CDR3 sequence: CASSFSTASYEQYF. CDR3 bases: TGTGCCAGCAGCTTTTCGACTGCCTCCTACGAGCAGTACTTC.

In its sample, this clonotype was seen many times. The chain combines TRBV6-2 or TRBV6-3 with TRBJ1-1, with D unresolved. Between the trimmed V and J ends, which lost 8 bases and 10 bases, there was a span of 17 bases. The CDR3 covers 12 residues. Germline V gene lookup returns CDR1 MNHEY and CDR2 SVGEGT. CDR3 in amino acids: CASWDPPSRAFF. The CDR3 DNA reads TGTGCCAGCTGGGATCCCCCGAGTAGAGCTTTCTTT.

This clonotype was seen many times. The chain combines TRBV3-1 with TRBJ1-2, with D unclear. Trimming removed 4 bases at V and 4 bases at J, with 7 bases between. This CDR3 contains 12 residues. Looked up from germline, CDR1 is LGHDT and CDR2 is YNNKEL (reference sequence). The CDR3 sequence: CASSPNSYGYTF. CDR3 nucleotide sequence: TGTGCCAGCAGCCCGAATAGCTATGGCTACACCTTC.

At least ten counts were recorded for this clonotype. V usage is TRBV28 and J usage is TRBJ1-5; D ambiguous. V dropped 4 bases and J dropped 4 bases, with 8 bases sitting between them. Per germline, CDR1 MDHEN and CDR2 SYDVKM. The CDR3 has 13 residues. The DNA for the CDR3 is TGTGCCAGCAGTTGGGTCCAGAATCAGCCCCAGCATTTT. Amino acids: CASSWVQNQPQHF.

J is TRBJ1-6 and V is TRBV6-1; D unresolved. Germline CDR1 MNHNS, CDR2 SASEGT. There are 15 residues in the CDR3. Trimming stripped 2 bases from V and 8 bases from J, with 13 bases between. In nucleotides, the CDR3 is TGTGCCAGCAGTGAATATCGAGGGTATGATTCACCCCTCCACTTT. This encodes CASSEYRGYDSPLHF.